This TCR beta chain emerged from a study of T cells in localized non-small cell lung cancer. The CDR3 is made up of 14 amino acids. Assay: immunoSEQ multiplex PCR; the TCRdb copy retains only in-frame clones and omits some. The table lists about 57,000 clones, just over 90% of them singletons, with 15% to 20% in the top ten. Sequences were derived from peripheral blood, sampled before any cancer treatment. The sequence was collected from a man between 40 and 75 years old with stage I lung adenocarcinoma. The chain uses TRBV21-1 and TRBJ2-7; TRBD1, as called in the table, went unchecked against the DNA. TRBV21-1 is classified as a pseudogene. The CDR3 loop reads CASSKGTGGYEQYF. CDR3 sequence (DNA): TGTGCCAGCAGCAAAGGGACAGGGGGCTACGAGCAGTACTTC.